These T cell receptor beta chains were read from a single sample in a study of blood T cell repertoires in COVID-19. TCRdb's table, derived via immunoSEQ multiplex PCR, lists solely in-frame clones and lacks some. The sample lists about 140,000 clones; over 65% were seen once. The specimen was peripheral blood. These receptors came from a woman at least 80 years old with active or convalescent COVID-19. The CDR3 runs from the conserved cysteine through the conserved F or W. The D gene is left open where the match is weak. Clone size appears in some rows only: once, few, many, or a class for an expanded clone.

.	.	TRBJ2-1	TRBV6-1	CASRDRDSYNEQFF	TGTGCCAGCAGAGACCGGGACTCCTACAATGAGCAGTTCTTC
.	.	TRBJ1-1	TRBV30	CAWSASLRTEAFF	TGTGCCTGGAGCGCCAGTCTCAGGACTGAAGCTTTCTTT
.	.	TRBJ2-7	TRBV4-1	CASSDRDLKPYEQYF	TGCGCCAGCAGCGACCGGGATCTAAAACCCTACGAGCAGTACTTC
.	.	TRBJ1-4	TRBV9	CASSPNVYGSEKLFF	TGTGCCAGCAGCCCCAACGTCTACGGTAGTGAAAAACTGTTTTTT
TRBD2	once	TRBJ2-5	TRBV27	CASSRARDSGGAETQYF	TGTGCCAGCAGTCGCGCGAGGGATTCCGGGGGGGCGGAGACCCAGTACTTC
TRBD1	.	TRBJ2-2	TRBV28	CASSLPGQGLSGELFF	TGTGCCAGCAGTTTACCTGGACAGGGGCTTAGCGGGGAGCTGTTTTTT
.	many	TRBJ2-7	TRBV28	CASSLLSGLDEQYF	TGTGCCAGCAGTTTATTGAGTGGACTGGACGAGCAGTACTTC
TRBD1	.	TRBJ1-2	TRBV6-4	CASSDPDRGKTNYGYTF	TGTGCCAGCAGTGACCCGGACAGGGGAAAAACTAACTATGGCTACACCTTC
TRBD1	.	TRBJ2-1	TRBV9	CASSARQGNYNEQFF	TGTGCCAGCAGCGCCCGACAGGGGAATTACAATGAGCAGTTCTTC
TRBD1	.	TRBJ2-7	TRBV9	CASSATDRTLYEQYF	TGTGCCAGCAGCGCAACGGACAGGACTTTATACGAGCAGTACTTC
.	.	TRBJ1-2	TRBV5-1	CASSSTVYGYTF	TGCGCCAGCAGCAGTACAGTCTATGGCTACACCTTC
TRBD1	.	TRBJ1-4	TRBV18	CASSPLPPGQGGEKLFF	TGTGCCAGCTCACCACTCCCCCCGGGACAGGGAGGTGAAAAACTGTTTTTT
.	.	TRBJ2-5	TRBV3-1/TRBV3-2	CASSQPGRDQTQYF	TGTGCCAGCAGCCAGCCGGGAAGGGATCAGACCCAGTACTTC
.	.	TRBJ1-1	TRBV4-2	CASSGPQGRTEAFF	TGTGCCAGCAGCGGGCCCCAGGGGCGAACTGAAGCTTTCTTT
TRBD1	.	TRBJ1-5	TRBV2	CASRGTGVYQPQHF	TGTGCCAGCAGGGGGACAGGGGTTTATCAGCCCCAGCATTTT
TRBD2	.	TRBJ2-3	TRBV6-1	CASSEGTSGGSASTDTQYF	TGTGCCAGCAGTGAAGGGACTAGCGGGGGGTCCGCAAGCACAGATACGCAGTATTTT
TRBD1	few	TRBJ1-6	TRBV2	CASTRTGDSPLHF	TGTGCCAGCACCCGGACAGGGGACTCACCCCTCCACTTT
TRBD1	few	TRBJ1-1	TRBV7-8	CASILTTGKNTEAFF	TGTGCCAGCATCTTAACGACAGGGAAAAACACTGAAGCTTTCTTT
TRBD1	.	TRBJ1-1	TRBV16	CASSQFGQENTEAFF	TGTGCCAGCAGCCAATTTGGACAGGAGAACACTGAAGCTTTCTTT
TRBD2	.	TRBJ2-4	TRBV18	CASSILMTSGELNIQYF	TGTGCCAGCTCGATATTAATGACTAGCGGGGAATTAAACATTCAGTACTTC
.	.	TRBJ1-5	TRBV7-8	CASSLTGSKTDQPQHF	TGTGCCAGCAGCTTAACCGGGTCCAAAACTGATCAGCCCCAGCATTTT
TRBD2	.	TRBJ2-4	TRBV6-1	CASSELAGGNTKNIQYF	TGTGCCAGCAGTGAACTAGCGGGGGGCAATACCAAAAACATTCAGTACTTC
TRBD1	.	TRBJ1-5	TRBV30	CAWDEQGRNQPQHF	TGTGCCTGGGATGAACAGGGGAGGAATCAGCCCCAGCATTTT
.	.	TRBJ1-5	TRBV28	CASGLGGSGNQPQHF	TGTGCCAGCGGACTCGGGGGATCAGGCAATCAGCCCCAGCATTTT
TRBD1	.	TRBJ2-7	TRBV6-1	CASSDARDRGAKQYF	TGTGCCAGCAGTGACGCGCGGGACAGGGGGGCCAAGCAGTACTTC
.	.	TRBJ2-5	TRBV27	CASSPRGGMRGETQYF	TGTGCCAGCAGCCCAAGGGGCGGCATGAGGGGGGAGACCCAGTACTTC
TRBD1	.	TRBJ2-3	TRBV6-5	CASSNGQGGTDTQYF	TGTGCCAGCAGTAATGGACAGGGTGGCACAGATACGCAGTATTTT
TRBD1	few	TRBJ2-5	TRBV6-5	CASSSGTGKETQYF	TGTGCCAGCAGTTCCGGGACAGGGAAAGAGACCCAGTACTTC
.	.	TRBJ2-5	TRBV5-1	CASSLGALTYQETQYF	TGCGCCAGCAGCTTGGGCGCCCTAACGTACCAAGAGACCCAGTACTTC
TRBD2	.	TRBJ2-3	TRBV2	CASTISGRADTQYF	TGTGCCAGCACCATTAGCGGGCGCGCAGATACGCAGTATTTT
.	.	TRBJ2-7	TRBV2	CASNPGYDYEQYF	TGTGCCAGTAACCCCGGTTATGACTACGAGCAGTACTTC
TRBD1	.	TRBJ2-2	TRBV9	CASSVDPLGQIRELFF	TGTGCCAGCAGCGTAGACCCTTTGGGACAGATCCGGGAGCTGTTTTTT
.	few	TRBJ2-5	TRBV2	CASRRQVQETQYF	TGTGCCAGCAGGAGACAGGTCCAAGAGACCCAGTACTTC
.	once	TRBJ1-6	TRBV2	CASKEGTWGNNSPLHF	TGTGCCAGCAAGGAGGGGACTTGGGGGAATAATTCACCCCTCCACTTT
TRBD1	.	TRBJ2-5	TRBV5-1	CASSLSQGASETQYF	TGCGCCAGCAGCTTGTCACAGGGGGCTTCAGAGACCCAGTACTTC
.	.	TRBJ1-4	TRBV28	CASSTRWATNEKLFF	TGTGCCAGCAGTACGAGGTGGGCAACTAATGAAAAACTGTTTTTT
TRBD1	.	TRBJ2-2	TRBV5-4	CASSFKGANTGELFF	TGTGCCAGCAGCTTTAAGGGGGCTAACACCGGGGAGCTGTTTTTT
TRBD1	.	TRBJ1-2	TRBV19	CASRTQGNYGYTF	TGTGCCAGTAGGACACAGGGGAACTATGGCTACACCTTC
TRBD2	.	TRBJ2-2	TRBV6-1	CASSATSGGANTGELFF	TGTGCCAGCAGTGCGACTAGCGGGGGGGCTAACACCGGGGAGCTGTTTTTT
TRBD2	.	TRBJ2-4	TRBV7-9	CASSVGGEKNIQYF	TGTGCCAGCAGCGTTGGGGGGGAAAAAAACATTCAGTACTTC
TRBD1	.	TRBJ1-5	TRBV6-2/TRBV6-3	CASSSPGQGFQPQHF	TGTGCCAGCAGTTCCCCGGGACAGGGGTTTCAGCCCCAGCATTTT